Presented here are 8 T cell receptor beta chains from one specimen sequenced in a study of shared clonotypes between healthy human individuals. Here immunoSEQ multiplex PCR was the method, and the copy in TCRdb shows in-frame clones only, minus some. The sample yields 450,000 to 500,000 clones, roughly 80% seen once. Input material: PBMCs. These receptors all come from a woman between 40 and 50 years old in good health. Some clones in this sample may be carry-over from other donors' samples.

In regard to this clone: A far larger clone differs by one base, so this is likely a read error. The V call is TRBV6-5, the J call TRBJ2-7; TRBD1 might be the D (6 bases). The CDR3 is 15 amino acids. Germline CDR1 is MNHEY and CDR2 is SVGAGI. CDR3 coding DNA: TGTGCCAGCAGTTACGGAACAGGGAACCTATACGGGCAGTACTTC. This translates into CASSYGTGNLYGQYF.

The rearrangement links TRBV4-2 to TRBJ2-2, with 8 nucleotides matching TRBD2. Per the germline V gene, CDR1 is LGHNA and CDR2 is YNFKEQ. The CDR3 sequence is 17 residues long. With V trimmed by 3 bases and J by 3 bases, 9 bases remained unmatched. CDR3 sequence: CASSHGVAGWDTGELFF. The DNA of the CDR3 is TGTGCCAGCAGCCACGGTGTAGCGGGATGGGACACCGGGGAGCTGTTTTTT.

V and J are TRBV30 and TRBJ2-1, with 10 positions matching TRBD2. Germline-derived CDR1 and CDR2 are GTSNPN and SVGIG (reference sequence). The V segment lost 2 bases and the J segment 5 bases; nucleotides outside the gene matches: 3. The CDR3 extends over 14 amino acids. The CDR3 DNA follows: TGTGCCTGGAGTCGACTAGCGGGCCACAATGAGCAGTTCTTC. As protein: CAWSRLAGHNEQFF.

This clone has a single count. The chain recombines TRBV28 with TRBJ2-7; 10 positions agree with TRBD2. Germline values: CDR1 MDHEN, CDR2 SYDVKM. The CDR3 has 15 residues. The ends lost 4 bases at V and 2 bases at J; junction bases unmatched: 5. The CDR3 DNA follows: TGTGCCAGCAGTTCGTGGACTAGCGGAGCCTACGAGCAGTACTTC. Translation gives CASSSWTSGAYEQYF.

This rearrangement joins TRBV4-2 to TRBJ2-2, with TRBD2 matching over 7 bases. The CDR3 is made up of 15 amino acids. V lost 6 bases to trimming and J lost 6 bases; unmatched junction nucleotides: 10. Germline-derived CDR1 and CDR2 are LGHNA and YNFKEQ. In nucleotides, the CDR3 is TGTGCCAGCAGTCTGGGCGTGAGCGGGGCCGGGGAGCTGTTTTTT. Translation: CASSLGVSGAGELFF.

This clone was recorded once. V and J are TRBV14 and TRBJ1-1, with 8 bases that match TRBD1. The CDR3 sequence is 13 residues long. Trimming at V came to 0 bases and at J to 12 bases, leaving 6 bases not matched to a gene. From germline, CDR1 is SGHDN and CDR2 FVKESK. Here the CDR3 reads CASSQERQGLTFF. CDR3 nucleotide sequence: TGTGCCAGCAGCCAAGAAAGACAGGGGTTAACTTTCTTT.

A word on this clone: Possible read error: a much larger clone is one base away. This same CDR3 is encoded by further DNA sequences in the sample. The rearrangement links TRBV18 to TRBJ2-1, with a possible D match to TRBD2 (6 bases). The CDR3 has 13 residues. Trimming left V 5 bases short and J 8 bases short, with 13 bases between. Germline CDR1 reads KGHSH; CDR2 reads LQKENI. Here the CDR3 reads CASSTGLLDEQFF. The DNA of the CDR3 is TGTGCCAGCTCAACGGGACTTCTTGATGAGCAGTTCTTC.

The genes are TRBV15 and TRBJ2-3; perhaps TRBD2 as D (6 bases). Trimming took off 6 bases at V and 3 bases at J, with 13 bases between the two ends. CDR3 length equals 14 residues. Germline CDR1 is LNHNV and CDR2 is YYDKDF (reference sequence). CDR3 bases: TGTGCCACCAGTCTCCAAAGCGGGACAGATACGCAGTATTTT. Protein product: CATSLQSGTDTQYF. The whole variable domain, remainder taken from reference TRBV15 and TRBJ2-3, is DAMVIQNPRYQVTQFGKPVTLSCSQTLNHNVMYWYQQKSSQAPKLLFHYYDKDFNNEADTPDNFQSRRPNTSFCFLDIRSPGLGDTAMYLCATSLQSGTDTQYFGPGTRLTVL.